The clone carrying this T cell receptor beta chain was detected a few times. Its antigen is unidentified. The sample is drawn from a study of beta chain features in type 1 diabetes. Study-wide background: Cell yields, age and gender were similar between patients and healthy donors.

Findings of the study overall: Researchers report that Type 1 diabetes patients had moderately but significantly shorter TCRB CDR3s across all four CD4+ subsets.

Sequenced material consisted of expressed TCRB transcripts (all of the isolated RNA was reverse transcribed). Repertoires were generated with immunoSEQ multiplex PCR, while TCRdb's copy carries only in-frame clones and drops some. The sample gives hundreds of thousands of clones, roughly 13% of which show up once; roughly 0.04% is in the top ten. The clonotype originates from a man between 18 and 29 years old with type 1 diabetes. Sequences were obtained from naive CD4+ T cells from blood.

The CDR3 here is CASSLEHGETQYF. The DNA of the CDR3 is TGTGCCAGCAGCTTAGAACACGGGGAGACCCAGTACTTC. The chain is built from TRBV7-2 and TRBJ2-5, with D hard to call. V lost 1 base to trimming and J lost 5 bases, with 8 bases between them. CDR1 and CDR2 (germline): SGHTA, FQGNSA. The length of the CDR3 is 13 residues.